This TCR beta chain was identified during a study of blood T cell repertoires in COVID-19. The overall study: T cells, B-cell-depleted T cells, or PBMCs supplied cDNA or gDNA.

Trimming at V came to 1 base and at J to 0 bases, leaving 3 bases not matched to a gene. The V gene's germline CDR1 is LNHDA and CDR2 SQIVND (reference sequence). The length of the CDR3 is 16 residues. Adults between roughly 18 and 95 years of age took part from about two dozen US areas. In the original workflow: How many nucleated cells were present was estimated from reference gene primer amplification. The protocol was immunoSEQ multiplex PCR, while the TCRdb copy is restricted to in-frame clones and leaves out a portion. V and J calls and clone size are copied from that table; D and trimming were computed from the DNA. There are just over 250,000 clones in the sample; approximately 79% occur only once, and approximately 4% lies in the top ten.

The chain is built from TRBV19 and TRBJ2-4; 7 bases map to TRBD2. The sequence was obtained from a young man with acute COVID-19. Input material: PBMCs or T cells enriched from blood (not recorded which). The CDR3 DNA reads as TGTGCCAGTAGTATAGTGGGGGGGATAGCCAAAAACATTCAGTACTTC. Protein: CASSIVGGIAKNIQYF. The entire variable domain, with the rest obtained from reference TRBV19 and TRBJ2-4, is as follows: DGGITQSPKYLFRKEGQNVTLSCEQNLNHDAMYWYRQDPGQGLRLIYYSQIVNDFQKGDIAEGYSVSREKKESFPLTVTSAQKNPTAFYLCASSIVGGIAKNIQYFGAGTRLSVL.